The source of this TCR beta chain is a study of blood T cell repertoires in COVID-19. Study summary: PBMCs, B-cell-depleted T cells, or T cells provided the cDNA or gDNA that made up the material.

Profiled with immunoSEQ multiplex PCR; TCRdb holds only in-frame clones, not every one. The sample lists about 160,000 clones, around 85% occurring once. CDR1 is MNHEY and CDR2 is SVGAGI in the germline V gene. This CDR3 has 13 amino acids. Trimming took off 6 bases at V and 2 bases at J, with 10 bases between the two ends. The chain has TRBV6-5 and TRBJ1-2; D is perhaps TRBD1 (6 bases). The sequenced sample consisted of peripheral blood. The sequence was obtained from an elderly man with COVID-19, enrolled during active disease. CDR3 sequence: CASSFGTNYGYTF. Written as DNA, the CDR3 is TGTGCCAGCAGCTTCGGGACAAACTATGGCTACACCTTC.